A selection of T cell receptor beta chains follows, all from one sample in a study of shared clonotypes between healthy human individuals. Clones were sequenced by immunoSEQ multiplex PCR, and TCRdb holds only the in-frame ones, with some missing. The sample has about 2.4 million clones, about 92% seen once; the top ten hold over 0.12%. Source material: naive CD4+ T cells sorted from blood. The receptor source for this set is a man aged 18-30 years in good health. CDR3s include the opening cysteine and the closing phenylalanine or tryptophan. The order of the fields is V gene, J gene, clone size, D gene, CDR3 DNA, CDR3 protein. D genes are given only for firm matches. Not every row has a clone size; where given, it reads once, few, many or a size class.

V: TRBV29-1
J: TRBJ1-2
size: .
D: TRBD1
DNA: TGCAGCGCCAAGGACAGGGGGCCGGGCGGCTACACCTTC
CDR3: CSAKDRGPGGYTF

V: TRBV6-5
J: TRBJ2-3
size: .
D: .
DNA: TGTGCCAGCAGAGGAACTAGCACAGATACGCAGTATTTT
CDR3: CASRGTSTDTQYF

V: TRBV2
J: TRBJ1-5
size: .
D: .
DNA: TGTGCCAGCAGTATCCAAGGGGGTGGCAATCAGCCCCAGCATTTT
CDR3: CASSIQGGGNQPQHF

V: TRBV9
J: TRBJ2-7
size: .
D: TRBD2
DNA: TGTGCCAGCAGCGTAGCTTCAAGAGGGCTAGCGGGGGAGTACGAGCAGTACTTC
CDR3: CASSVASRGLAGEYEQYF

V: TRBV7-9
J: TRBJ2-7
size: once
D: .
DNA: TGTGCCAGCAGCCGTGCCAGTTACGAGCAGTACTTC
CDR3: CASSRASYEQYF

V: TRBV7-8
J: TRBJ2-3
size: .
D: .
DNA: TGTGCCAGCAGCCTCGACGAGGCAGCTCCGACCACAGATACGCAGTATTTT
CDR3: CASSLDEAAPTTDTQYF

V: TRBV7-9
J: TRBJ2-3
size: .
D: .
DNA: TGTGCCAGCAGCCTTAATCTGGGCGGAAGCACAGATACGCAGTATTTT
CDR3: CASSLNLGGSTDTQYF

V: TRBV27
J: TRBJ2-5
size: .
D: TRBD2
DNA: TGTGCCAGCAGTTCCCGGACTAGCGGGAGTCCAGAGACCCAGTACTTC
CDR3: CASSSRTSGSPETQYF

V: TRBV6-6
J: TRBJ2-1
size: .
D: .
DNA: TGTGCCAGCAGACCTAACACTAGGATCTGGGTCAATGAGCAGTTCTTC
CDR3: CASRPNTRIWVNEQFF

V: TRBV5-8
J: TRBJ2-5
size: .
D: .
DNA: TGTGCCAGCACGCCCTACAGGGAACAAGAGACCCAGTACTTC
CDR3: CASTPYREQETQYF

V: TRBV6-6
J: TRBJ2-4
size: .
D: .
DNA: TGTGCCAGCAGTTACTCGATTGGCCTAGCGAGAAACATTCAGTACTTC
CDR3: CASSYSIGLARNIQYF

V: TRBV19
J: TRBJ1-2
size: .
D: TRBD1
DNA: TGTGCCAGTAGGGACAGGGGGCGCACCTATGGCTACACCTTC
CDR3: CASRDRGRTYGYTF

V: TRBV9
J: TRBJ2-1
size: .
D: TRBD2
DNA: TGTGCCAGCAGCTCTAGCGGGGGGGCGTTCTCCTACAATGAGCAGTTCTTC
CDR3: CASSSSGGAFSYNEQFF

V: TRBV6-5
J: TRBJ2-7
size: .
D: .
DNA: TGTGCCAGCAGTTTGGGGGGAGAATTCGAGCAGTACTTC
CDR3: CASSLGGEFEQYF

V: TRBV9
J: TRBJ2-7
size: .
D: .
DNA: TGTGCCAGCAGCGTAGGCCCCAGTTCCTACGAGCAGTACTTC
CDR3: CASSVGPSSYEQYF

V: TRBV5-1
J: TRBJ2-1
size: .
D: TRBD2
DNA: TGCGCCAGCAGCATGATAGCGGGAGGGCTTAATAATGAGCAGTTCTTC
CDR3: CASSMIAGGLNNEQFF

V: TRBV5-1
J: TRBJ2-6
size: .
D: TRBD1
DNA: TGCGCCAGCAGCGTTCCCGGGACAGGGGCTGGGGCCAACGTCCTGACTTTC
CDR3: CASSVPGTGAGANVLTF

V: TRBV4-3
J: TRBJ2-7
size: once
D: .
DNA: TGCGCCAGCAGCCAAGACCAGTCCTACGAGCAGTACTTC
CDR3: CASSQDQSYEQYF

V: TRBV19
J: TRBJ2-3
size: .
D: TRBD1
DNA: TGTGCCAGTAGTAAGACAGGGAATGTGGGGACAGATACGCAGTATTTT
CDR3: CASSKTGNVGTDTQYF

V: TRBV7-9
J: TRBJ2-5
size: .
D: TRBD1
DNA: TGTGCCAGCAGCCCCCGGGACAGCCAAGAGACCCAGTACTTC
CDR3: CASSPRDSQETQYF

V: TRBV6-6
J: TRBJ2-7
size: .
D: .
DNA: TGTGCCAGCAGTTCCTTGGGGCAGGGACGCTACGAGCAGTACTTC
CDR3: CASSSLGQGRYEQYF

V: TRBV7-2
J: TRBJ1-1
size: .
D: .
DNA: TGTGCCAGCACCTTTTCGCTAGGGGGCACTGAAGCTTTCTTT
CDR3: CASTFSLGGTEAFF

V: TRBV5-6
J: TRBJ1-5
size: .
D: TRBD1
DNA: TGTGCCAGCAGCTCTTTGGGACAGAGCTCTTTTAGCAATCAGCCCCAGCATTTT
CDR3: CASSSLGQSSFSNQPQHF

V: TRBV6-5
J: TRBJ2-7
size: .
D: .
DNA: TGTGCCAGCAGTCGAAGTCCAGGGGAACTTTACGAGCAGTACTTC
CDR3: CASSRSPGELYEQYF

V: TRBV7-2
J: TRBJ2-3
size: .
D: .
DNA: TGTGCCAGCAGCTTAGGTACACGTGCTACGCAGTATTTT
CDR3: CASSLGTRATQYF

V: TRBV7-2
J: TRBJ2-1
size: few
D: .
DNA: TGTGCCAGCAGCTTAAGGTACAATGAGCAGTTCTTC
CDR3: CASSLRYNEQFF

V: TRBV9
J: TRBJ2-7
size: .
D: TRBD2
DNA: TGTGCCAGCAGCCCCGGGACTAGCGGCTGGAACGAGCAGTACTTC
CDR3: CASSPGTSGWNEQYF

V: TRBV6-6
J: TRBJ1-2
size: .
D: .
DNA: TGTGCCAGCAGTTACTCGGGAGTGGGCTACACCTTC
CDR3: CASSYSGVGYTF

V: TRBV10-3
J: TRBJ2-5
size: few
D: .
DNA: TGTGCCATCAGTGAGTTCAGGGAAGAGACCCAGTACTTC
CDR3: CAISEFREETQYF

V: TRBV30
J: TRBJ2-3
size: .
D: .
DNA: TGTGCCTGGAGTGGGGGGACAGATACGCAGTATTTT
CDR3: CAWSGGTDTQYF

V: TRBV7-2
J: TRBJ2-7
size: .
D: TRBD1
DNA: TGTGCCAGCAGCTTCTCCGGGACAGGGGGAAACCCTTCCTACGAGCAGTACTTC
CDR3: CASSFSGTGGNPSYEQYF

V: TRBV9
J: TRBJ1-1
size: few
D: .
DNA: TGTGCCAGCAGCCTTGAAGCCGACACTGAAGCTTTCTTT
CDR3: CASSLEADTEAFF

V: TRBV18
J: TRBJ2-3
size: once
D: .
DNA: TGTGCCAGCTCGGTGGTGGAGGGCACAGATACGCAGTATTTT
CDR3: CASSVVEGTDTQYF

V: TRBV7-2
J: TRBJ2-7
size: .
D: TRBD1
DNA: TGTGCCAGCAGCCATTCGGGACAGGGCATCTACGAGCAGTACTTC
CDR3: CASSHSGQGIYEQYF

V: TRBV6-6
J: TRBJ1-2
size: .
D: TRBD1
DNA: TGTGCCAGCACCGGGGACAGGACCGGCTACACCTTC
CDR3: CASTGDRTGYTF

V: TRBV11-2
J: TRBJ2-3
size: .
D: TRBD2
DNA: TGTGCCAGCAGCTTAGTCGGAGCGGGGATAAGCACAGATACGCAGTATTTT
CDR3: CASSLVGAGISTDTQYF

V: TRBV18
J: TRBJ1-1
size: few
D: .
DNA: TGTGCCAGCTCACACAAGAACACTGAAGCTTTCTTT
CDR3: CASSHKNTEAFF

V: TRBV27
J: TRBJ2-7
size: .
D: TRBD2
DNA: TGTGCCAGCAGCAGAGCGGGAGGGCCTTACGAGCAGTACTTC
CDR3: CASSRAGGPYEQYF

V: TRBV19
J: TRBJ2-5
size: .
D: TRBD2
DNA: TGTGCCAGTAGTATAGGAGCGGGAGTTGGAGAGACCCAGTACTTC
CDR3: CASSIGAGVGETQYF

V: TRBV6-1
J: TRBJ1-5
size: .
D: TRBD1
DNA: TGTGCCAGCAGTGAACTACAGGGGTATAGCAATCAGCCCCAGCATTTT
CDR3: CASSELQGYSNQPQHF

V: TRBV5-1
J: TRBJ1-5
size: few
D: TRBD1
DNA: TGCGCCAGCAGCGCTGGACAGGCCCTAGGTCAGCCCCAGCATTTT
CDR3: CASSAGQALGQPQHF

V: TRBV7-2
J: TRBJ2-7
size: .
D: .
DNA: TGTGCCAGCAGCTTAGAACTCGGTTCTAGCTCCTACGAGCAGTACTTC
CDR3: CASSLELGSSSYEQYF

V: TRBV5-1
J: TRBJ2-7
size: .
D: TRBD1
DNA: TGCGCCAGCAGCTGGACAGGTCCCTACGAGCAGTACTTC
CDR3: CASSWTGPYEQYF

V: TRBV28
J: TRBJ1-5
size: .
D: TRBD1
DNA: TGTGCCAGCAGTTTGGGCAAGGGGGCGGTGAGCAATCAGCCCCAGCATTTT
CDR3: CASSLGKGAVSNQPQHF

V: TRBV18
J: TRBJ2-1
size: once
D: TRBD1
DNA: TGTGCCAGCTCTCGACAGGGGGCCAGCTCCTACAATGAGCAGTTCTTC
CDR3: CASSRQGASSYNEQFF

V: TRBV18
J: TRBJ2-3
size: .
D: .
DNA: TGTGCCAGCTCGCCCCCCACGGGAGGGGGCCCAGATACGCAGTATTTT
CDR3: CASSPPTGGGPDTQYF

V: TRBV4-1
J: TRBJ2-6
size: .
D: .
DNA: TGCGCCAGCTCACGACGGTACTCTGGGGCCAACGTCCTGACTTTC
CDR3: CASSRRYSGANVLTF

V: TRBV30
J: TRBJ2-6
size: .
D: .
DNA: TGTGCCTGGAGCCGAATCAAGACAGGCGGTGGGGCCAACGTCCTGACTTTC
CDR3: CAWSRIKTGGGANVLTF